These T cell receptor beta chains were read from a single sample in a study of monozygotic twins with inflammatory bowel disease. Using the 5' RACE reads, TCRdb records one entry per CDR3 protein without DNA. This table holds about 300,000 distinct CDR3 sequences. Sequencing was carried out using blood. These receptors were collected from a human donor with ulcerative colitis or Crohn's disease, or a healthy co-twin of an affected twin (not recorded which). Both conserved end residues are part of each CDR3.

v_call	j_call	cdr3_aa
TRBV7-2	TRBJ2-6	CASSLRFSGANVLTF
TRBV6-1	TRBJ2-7	CASSPALGQEPLGEQYF
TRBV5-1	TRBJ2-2	CASSLPRRTSGAYQLTNTGELFF
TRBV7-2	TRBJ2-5	CASSSRTGELETQYF
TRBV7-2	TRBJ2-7	CASSLTLASVEQYF
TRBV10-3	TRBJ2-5	CAIRQGAETQYF
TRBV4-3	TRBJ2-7	CASSQALRDIDAYEQYF
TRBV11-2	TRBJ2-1	CASSPRYGAGGAYNEQFF
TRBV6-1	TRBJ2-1	CASSRPGPLGEQFF
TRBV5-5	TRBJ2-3	CASSPLLTDTQYF
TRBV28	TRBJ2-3	CASRGGVSTDTQYF
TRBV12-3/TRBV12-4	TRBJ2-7	CASRRSGTNYEQYF
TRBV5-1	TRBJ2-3	CASSLEQLTDTQYF
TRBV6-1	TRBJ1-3	CASRNTGTSSSGNTIYF
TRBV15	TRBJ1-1	CATSRDPGHQNTEAFF
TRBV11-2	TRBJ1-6	CASSPQGTSYNSPLHF
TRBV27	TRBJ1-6	CASSSDRSPTSSPLHF
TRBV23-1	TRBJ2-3	CASSQSRGSGSPTDTQYF
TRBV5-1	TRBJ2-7	CASSFPGTGYEQYF
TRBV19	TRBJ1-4	CASSIDRYEKLFF
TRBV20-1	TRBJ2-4	CSANLPPGLGLSIQYF
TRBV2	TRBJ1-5	CASSPSLSNQPQHF
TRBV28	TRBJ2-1	CASLTRQEQFF
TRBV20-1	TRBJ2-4	CSARDGAEEANIQYF
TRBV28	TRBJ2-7	CASRIRGPTLYEQYF